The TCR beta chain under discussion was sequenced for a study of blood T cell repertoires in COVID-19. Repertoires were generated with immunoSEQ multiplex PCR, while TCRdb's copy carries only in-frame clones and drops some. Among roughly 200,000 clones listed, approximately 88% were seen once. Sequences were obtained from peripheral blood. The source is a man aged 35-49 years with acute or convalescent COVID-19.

The CDR3 reads CASSLVSYNEQFF. Written as DNA, the CDR3 is TGCGCCAGCAGCTTGGTATCGTACAATGAGCAGTTCTTC. J is TRBJ2-1 and V is TRBV5-1; D call uncertain. From germline, CDR1 is SGHRS and CDR2 YFSETQ. Trimming cost V 0 bases and J 4 bases, with 5 bases left between them. This CDR3 has 13 residues.